Presented here are 30 T cell receptor beta chains from one specimen sequenced in a study of shared clonotypes between healthy human individuals. Naive CD8 populations comprised CD45RO-negative cells positively selected for CCR7, excluding terminally differentiated effector memory CD45RA+ cells. Sequenced by immunoSEQ multiplex PCR; TCRdb stores in-frame clones only, minus some. This repertoire shows about 680,000 clones, 92% found once; its top ten account for 24%. Specimen: naive CD8+ T cells sorted from blood. The receptors originated from a man aged 25 to 45 in good health.

This chain joins TRBV28 and TRBJ2-1; D might be TRBD1 (6 bases). This CDR3 comprises 11 residues. Germline loops: CDR1 MDHEN, CDR2 SYDVKM. Trimming stripped 8 bases from V and 7 bases from J, with 9 bases between. CDR3 sequence (DNA): TGTGCCAGCGGGCAGGGGAATGAGCAGTTCTTC. Translation gives CASGQGNEQFF.

The CDR3 protein is CASSDRDRPDTIYF. CDR3 DNA: TGTGCCAGCAGCGACCGGGACAGGCCGGACACCATATATTTT. The V gene is TRBV7-9, the J gene TRBJ1-3; TRBD1 aligns across 8 bases. J lost 8 bases, V lost 5 bases, and 8 bases had no gene match. In germline, CDR1 is SEHNR, CDR2 FQNEAQ (reference sequence). CDR3 length: 14 amino acids.

The CDR3 reads CASSPTGTGAKRAKNIQYF. As DNA, the CDR3 is TGTGCCAGCTCACCCACCGGGACAGGGGCCAAGAGAGCCAAAAACATTCAGTACTTC. This rearrangement joins TRBV18 to TRBJ2-4; 10 nucleotides align to TRBD1. This CDR3 has 19 amino acids. J was trimmed by 0 bases and V by 3 bases; bases with no gene match: 11. Germline V gene sequence: CDR1 KGHSH, CDR2 LQKENI.

The J gene is TRBJ2-1, the V gene TRBV7-2; the match to TRBD2 covers 13 bases. The length of the CDR3 is 14 residues. V dropped 5 bases and J dropped 13; count of bases not matched to a gene: 8. From germline, CDR1 is SGHTA and CDR2 FQGNSA. CDR3 in DNA: TGTGCCAGCAGCCCTGGGACTAGCGGGGAATGCCAGTTCTTC. Translated: CASSPGTSGECQFF.

As regards this clone: In the same sample, other DNA sequences code for this CDR3. The chain combines TRBV7-6 with TRBJ2-1, with a possible D match to TRBD2 (6 bases). The CDR3 is made up of 16 amino acids. In germline, CDR1 is SGHVS, CDR2 FNYEAQ. V was pared by 1 base and J by 1 base, with 11 bases between. CDR3 amino acids: CASSLDGRGSYNEQFF. The CDR3 DNA reads as TGTGCCAGCAGCTTAGACGGGAGAGGGTCCTACAATGAGCAGTTCTTC. Supplemented by reference TRBV7-6 and TRBJ2-1, the full variable domain reads GAGVSQSPRYKVTKRGQDVALRCDPISGHVSLYWYRQALGQGPEFLTYFNYEAQQDKSGLPNDRFSAERPEGSISTLTIQRTEQRDSAMYRCASSLDGRGSYNEQFFGPGTRLTVL.

This clone was seen just once. The CDR3 DNA follows: TGTGCCAGTAGTGACACCTGGGACAGGGAGCAGTACTTC. Protein product: CASSDTWDREQYF. The chain has TRBV19 and TRBJ2-7; TRBD1 matches at 8 bases. The germline V gene has CDR1 LNHDA and CDR2 SQIVND (reference sequence). Losses at the gene ends were 5 bases for V and 7 bases for J; bases not matched to a gene: 7. The CDR3 length is 13 residues.

The CDR3 DNA is TGTGCCAGCAGCTTGCCAGAGCAGTATCGACGCATAGATACGCAGTATTTT. It is translated as CASSLPEQYRRIDTQYF. The gene calls are TRBV7-2 and TRBJ2-3; D is unresolved. Germline V lookup: CDR1 SGHTA, CDR2 FQGNSA. Trimming took off 3 bases at V and 5 bases at J, with 21 bases between the two ends. This CDR3 has 17 amino acids. Combining the CDR3 with reference TRBV7-2 and TRBJ2-3 gives the whole variable domain GAGVSQSPSNKVTEKGKDVELRCDPISGHTALYWYRQSLGQGLEFLIYFQGNSAPDKSGLPSDRFSAERTGGSVSTLTIQRTQQEDSAVYLCASSLPEQYRRIDTQYFGPGTRLTVL.

The CDR3 bases are TGTGCCAGCATCAACCTGAGGAGCTCCTACGAGCAGTACTTC. Protein sequence: CASINLRSSYEQYF. This chain links TRBV2 with TRBJ2-7, with unresolved D. CDR1 is SNHLY, CDR2 FYNNEI, per germline. This CDR3 has 14 amino acids. The V and J ends lost 7 bases and 0 bases respectively, with 13 bases between them.

The chain employs TRBV28 and TRBJ2-7, with 9 bases identical to TRBD1. Germline lookup yields CDR1 MDHEN and CDR2 SYDVKM. V was pared by 6 bases and J by 6 bases, with 15 bases of the junction left unmatched. This CDR3 is built from 16 residues. The CDR3 spells CASSRDRVNFGSEQYF. CDR3 coding DNA: TGTGCCAGCAGCCGGGACAGGGTAAATTTCGGGAGCGAGCAGTACTTC.

This rearrangement joins TRBV6-6 to TRBJ2-7, with TRBD1 matching over 10 bases. The V segment lost 0 bases and the J segment 4 bases; nucleotides outside the gene matches: 3. This CDR3 contains 15 residues. Per the germline V gene, CDR1 is MNHNY and CDR2 is SVGAGI (reference sequence). CDR3 coding DNA: TGTGCCAGCAGTTACTCCCTGGACAGGGGGTACGAGCAGTACTTC. Its protein is CASSYSLDRGYEQYF.

This clone was recorded a few times. The gene calls are TRBV6-5 and TRBJ1-2, with 9 positions matching TRBD1. Germline CDR1 and CDR2: MNHEY and SVGAGI. With V trimmed by 2 bases and J by 7 bases, 5 bases remained unmatched. There are 14 residues in the CDR3. CDR3 in DNA: TGTGCCAGCAGTTACCGTACAGGGGGCGCTGGCTACACCTTC. This gives the protein CASSYRTGGAGYTF.

CDR3: CASSVVRGPGQPQHF. CDR3 DNA sequence: TGTGCCAGCAGCGTAGTAAGGGGTCCGGGTCAGCCCCAGCATTTT. This rearrangement joins TRBV9 to TRBJ1-5, with D possibly matching TRBD1 (5 bases). This CDR3 has 15 residues. Trimming pared 0 bases from V and 6 bases from J, leaving 13 bases between. The V gene's germline CDR1 is SGDLS and CDR2 YYNGEE.

The chain is built from TRBV6-1 and TRBJ2-4; the D is unclear. The CDR3 sequence is 17 residues long. Germline V gene lookup returns CDR1 MNHNS and CDR2 SASEGT. V lost 3 bases to trimming and J lost 0 bases, with 15 bases between them. The CDR3: CASSDVGVTLAKNIQYF. In nucleotides, the CDR3 is TGTGCCAGCAGTGATGTGGGCGTCACACTAGCCAAAAACATTCAGTACTTC.

This chain connects TRBV13 to TRBJ2-2; D is undetermined. The germline CDR1 and CDR2 sequences are PRHDT and FYEKMQ (reference sequence). The V and J ends lost 5 bases and 1 base respectively, with 11 bases between them. The CDR3 is 15 amino acids. The CDR3 sequence is CASSPVRKNTGELFF. CDR3 coding DNA: TGTGCCAGCAGCCCCGTTCGAAAGAACACCGGGGAGCTGTTTTTT.

The CDR3 nucleotides read TGTGCCAGCAGCCCATCAGCGGGACATTGGCCGTACGAGCAGTACTTC. It codes for CASSPSAGHWPYEQYF. The rearrangement uses TRBV7-2 and TRBJ2-7, with D possibly matching TRBD2 (7 bases). Trimming removed 5 bases from V and 4 bases from J, with 21 bases in between. Germline V gene lookup returns CDR1 SGHTA and CDR2 FQGNSA. This CDR3 is built from 16 residues. The full variable domain, with the rest looked up from reference TRBV7-2 and TRBJ2-7, is GAGVSQSPSNKVTEKGKDVELRCDPISGHTALYWYRQSLGQGLEFLIYFQGNSAPDKSGLPSDRFSAERTGGSVSTLTIQRTQQEDSAVYLCASSPSAGHWPYEQYFGPGTRLTVT.

CDR3 sequence: CASSLLAGHLSYEQYF. In nucleotides, the CDR3 is TGTGCCAGCAGCCTTTTAGCGGGCCATCTATCCTACGAGCAGTACTTC. The V call is TRBV11-2, the J call TRBJ2-7; TRBD2 matches at 7 bases. Germline trimming cut 5 bases from V and 1 base from J; bases unmatched to any gene: 11. The germline CDR1 and CDR2 sequences are SGHAT and FQNNGV. This CDR3 has 16 amino acids.

The rearrangement joins TRBV27 to TRBJ2-3, with TRBD1 identical over 8 bases. Trimming at V came to 9 bases and at J to 6 bases, leaving 11 bases not matched to a gene. CDR3 length equals 14 residues. Germline values: CDR1 MNHEY, CDR2 SMNVEV (reference sequence). CDR3: CASSYRGNWDTQYF. In DNA, the CDR3 is TGTGCCAGTTCATACAGGGGGAATTGGGATACGCAGTATTTT.

About this clone itself: Other DNA sequences in the sample encode the same CDR3. The J gene is TRBJ2-5, the V gene TRBV6-5; no clear D gene. Trimming stripped 4 bases from V and 4 bases from J, with 4 bases between. Germline CDR1 reads MNHEY; CDR2 reads SVGAGI. The CDR3 consists of 11 residues. This chain's CDR3 is CASSSGETQYF. The DNA of the CDR3 is TGTGCCAGCAGTTCCGGAGAGACCCAGTACTTC.

This chain connects TRBV5-5 to TRBJ2-7, with TRBD2 identical over 13 bases. CDR3 length: 16 residues. J was trimmed by 0 bases and V by 4 bases; bases with no gene match: 4. Germline assignment: CDR1 SGHKS and CDR2 YYEKEE (reference sequence). The CDR3 loop is CASSEGLAGHSYEQYF. The CDR3 DNA reads TGTGCCAGCAGCGAGGGACTAGCGGGACACTCCTACGAGCAGTACTTC.

The V call is TRBV9, the J call TRBJ1-4; TRBD1 might be the D (5 bases). This CDR3 has 17 residues. With 3 bases removed from V and 0 bases from J, the gap between germline ends came to 15 bases. Germline lookup yields CDR1 SGDLS and CDR2 YYNGEE. Here the CDR3 reads CASSGHGGSATNEKLFF. CDR3 in DNA: TGTGCCAGCAGCGGCCACGGGGGGTCTGCAACTAATGAAAAACTGTTTTTT.

The rearrangement uses TRBV7-9 and TRBJ2-1; TRBD1 matches 12 bases. CDR1 and CDR2 (germline): SEHNR, FQNEAQ (reference sequence). This CDR3 comprises 15 residues. Trimming removed 5 bases from V and 13 bases from J; junction bases left unmatched: 12. For the CDR3, the DNA is TGTGCCAGCAGCCCGGGACAGGGGGCAATCATCTTTCAGTTCTTC. This gives the protein CASSPGQGAIIFQFF. Full variable domain (missing parts from reference TRBV7-9 and TRBJ2-1): DTGVSQNPRHKITKRGQNVTFRCDPISEHNRLYWYRQTLGQGPEFLTYFQNEAQLEKSRLLSDRFSAERPKGSFSTLEIQRTEQGDSAMYLCASSPGQGAIIFQFFGPGTRLTVL.

The rearrangement links TRBV4-1 to TRBJ2-2; no firm D call. Trimming took 1 base from V and 4 from J, leaving 13 bases between them. The CDR3 contains 16 residues. Germline V CDR1 and CDR2: MGHRA, YSYEKL. CDR3 nucleotide sequence: TGCGCCAGCAGCCAAGTTTGGCCAGGCGGCACCGGGGAGCTGTTTTTT. Translation: CASSQVWPGGTGELFF.

J is TRBJ2-5 and V is TRBV2; D is possibly TRBD2 (5 bases). V lost 9 bases and J 2 bases, leaving 19 bases between the germline ends. CDR3 size: 15 residues. Germline V gives CDR1 SNHLY, CDR2 FYNNEI. The CDR3 bases are TGTGCCAGTTTTAACCCCGGGATTGGACAAGAGACCCAGTACTTC. Its protein product is CASFNPGIGQETQYF.

The V gene is TRBV28, the J gene TRBJ2-5; either TRBD1 or TRBD2 may fit D (6 bases each). Deletions cut 5 bases from V and 5 bases from J, with 21 bases between. The CDR3 totals 16 residues. Germline loops: CDR1 MDHEN, CDR2 SYDVKM. This CDR3 is CASSQTGGGHRETQYF. DNA for the CDR3: TGTGCCAGCAGTCAAACAGGAGGGGGACATAGGGAGACCCAGTACTTC.

V gene TRBV21-1 combines with J gene TRBJ2-1. TRBV21-1 is a documented pseudogene. CDR3 length equals 13 residues. CDR3 loop: CASSNHSYNEQFF. CDR3 DNA: TGTGCCAGCAGTAATCACTCCTACAATGAGCAGTTCTTC.

This chain links TRBV29-1 with TRBJ2-1; D gene unclear. Trimming took 2 bases from V and 5 from J, leaving 7 bases between them. The CDR3 length is 12 residues. Looked up from germline, CDR1 is SQVTM and CDR2 is ANQGSEA. In DNA form, the CDR3 reads TGCAGCGTTGAATGGCGGAACAATGAGCAGTTCTTC. Translating it yields CSVEWRNNEQFF.

A word on this clone: Its ends do not fully match the called genes, so a read error is possible. This chain links TRBV6-1 with TRBJ2-7, with TRBD2 matching over 9 bases. The CDR3 covers 16 residues. Germline CDR1 is MNHNS and CDR2 is SASEGT. The CDR3 sequence: CASSEASGIAHYEQYF. The CDR3 nucleotides read TGTGCCAGCAGCGAAGCTAGCGGGATCGCTCACTACGAGCAGTACTTC.

The CDR3 loop is CACSPDRGTNEKLFF. The CDR3 coding sequence is TGTGCCTGCTCGCCGGACCGGGGAACTAATGAAAAACTGTTTTTT. The genes are TRBV19 and TRBJ1-4; D is uncertain. Germline-derived CDR1 and CDR2 are LNHDA and SQIVND (reference sequence). The germline V and J ends were trimmed by 11 bases and 1 base, with 17 bases remaining between them. The CDR3 has 15 amino acids.

The chain combines TRBV7-3 with TRBJ2-1; 11 bases agree with TRBD2. V trimming: 2 bases; J trimming: 4 bases; junction bases outside the gene matches: 7. Germline values: CDR1 SGHTA, CDR2 FQGTGA. The CDR3 spans 17 residues. As DNA, the CDR3 is TGTGCCAGCAGCTTAGGGCCCTCTAGCGGGGGGTACAATGAGCAGTTCTTC. This sequence encodes CASSLGPSSGGYNEQFF.

The chain joins TRBV28 to TRBJ1-1; D ambiguous. Trimming left V 5 bases short and J 4 bases short, with 23 bases between. Germline V gene sequence: CDR1 MDHEN, CDR2 SYDVKM. The CDR3 is 17 residues long. This chain's CDR3 is CASSGLSSGVFGTEAFF. The CDR3 DNA reads TGTGCCAGCAGTGGCCTTTCATCCGGGGTATTCGGCACTGAAGCTTTCTTT.